A single sample gave rise to the 3 T cell receptor beta chains below, sequenced in a study of control samples from healthy donors and cancer patients. Using immunoSEQ multiplex PCR, the repertoire was profiled, and TCRdb retains in-frame clones only, with some absent. This sample carries more than 85,000 clones, around four fifths of them seen once, and the ten largest clones take roughly 13%. Material: blood. Source of these receptors: a woman in her forties or fifties in good health.

This rearrangement joins TRBV29-1 to TRBJ1-2; D not certain. V gave up 4 bases and J gave up 4 bases, with 7 bases separating them. This CDR3 has 11 residues. Germline CDR1 SQVTM, CDR2 ANQGSEA. The CDR3 DNA sequence: TGCAGCGTTGTCCGGACCTATGGCTACACCTTC. It specifies CSVVRTYGYTF.

The rearrangement joins TRBV10-3 to TRBJ2-5, with D unclear. The V and J ends lost 3 bases and 5 bases respectively, with 7 bases between them. CDR1 ENHRY and CDR2 SYGVKD come from the germline V gene. The CDR3 consists of 12 residues. In DNA form, the CDR3 reads TGTGCCATCAGTGATGTGGGGGAGACCCAGTACTTC. This codes for CAISDVGETQYF.

The V gene is TRBV4-2, the J gene TRBJ2-7; TRBD2 aligns across 8 bases. The V gene's germline CDR1 is LGHNA and CDR2 YNFKEQ. The V and J ends lost 1 base and 3 bases, in that order; junction bases with no gene match: 2. The CDR3 extends over 14 amino acids. The CDR3 protein is CASSQVTSGYEQYF. The CDR3, as DNA: TGTGCCAGCAGCCAAGTAACTAGCGGCTACGAGCAGTACTTC.